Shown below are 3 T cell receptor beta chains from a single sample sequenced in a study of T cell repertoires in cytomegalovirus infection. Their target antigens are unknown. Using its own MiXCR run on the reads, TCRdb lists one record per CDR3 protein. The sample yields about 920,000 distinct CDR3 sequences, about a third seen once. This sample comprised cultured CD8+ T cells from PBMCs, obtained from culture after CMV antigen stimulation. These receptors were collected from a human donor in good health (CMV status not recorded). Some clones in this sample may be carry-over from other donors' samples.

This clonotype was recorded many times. The CDR3 sequence is CASSYETSGGAWIDTQYF. The CDR3 DNA reads TGTGCCAGCAGTTACGAGACTAGCGGGGGGGCTTGGATAGATACGCAGTATTTT. The chain is built from TRBV6-6 and TRBJ2-3; 14 positions agree with TRBD2. The germline V gene has CDR1 MNHNY and CDR2 SVGAGI (reference sequence). The J segment lost 5 bases and the V segment lost 2 bases, leaving 9 bases of the junction unmatched. The CDR3 is 18 amino acids.

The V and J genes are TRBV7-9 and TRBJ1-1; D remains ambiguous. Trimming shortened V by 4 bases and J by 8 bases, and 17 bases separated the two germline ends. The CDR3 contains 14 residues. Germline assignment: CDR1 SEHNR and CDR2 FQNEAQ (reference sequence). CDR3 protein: CASSSPETATEAFF. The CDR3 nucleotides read TGTGCCAGCAGCTCCCCCGAAACAGCGACAGAAGCTTTCTTT.

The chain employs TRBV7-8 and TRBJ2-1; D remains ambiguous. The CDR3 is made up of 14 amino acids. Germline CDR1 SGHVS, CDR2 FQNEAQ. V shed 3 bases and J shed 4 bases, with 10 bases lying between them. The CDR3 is CASSFLSHYNEQFF. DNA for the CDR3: TGTGCCAGCAGCTTCTTGTCGCATTACAATGAGCAGTTCTTC.